This T cell receptor (beta chain) derives from a study of T cells after somatic rescue of genetic block. Germline V gene sequence: CDR1 MDHEN, CDR2 SYDVKM. The CDR3 is 14 amino acids. Trimming at V came to 4 bases and at J to 3 bases, leaving 3 bases not matched to a gene. Sequencing was performed with immunoSEQ multiplex PCR; in TCRdb, only in-frame clones are kept and a portion is missing. Among 9,000 to 10,000 clones listed, around 70% were seen once. This clonotype originated in a boy between 10 and 17 years old. Source material: peripheral blood mononuclear cells (PBMCs). J is TRBJ2-7 and V is TRBV28; 10 nucleotides align to TRBD2. The CDR3 sequence: CASSSLAGVYEQYF. The CDR3 region has the DNA TGTGCCAGCAGTTCCCTAGCGGGGGTCTACGAGCAGTACTTC.